Listed below are T cell receptor beta chains from one sample, sequenced in a study of blood T cells in healthy people across ages. TCRdb redid the calling of the 5' RACE reads with MiXCR, one entry per CDR3 protein. The data hold 1.5 million to 2 million distinct CDR3 sequences, with roughly 32% observed a single time. The sample taken for sequencing was blood. Receptor source: a woman in her twenties or thirties in good health. CDR3s include the opening cysteine and the closing phenylalanine or tryptophan. A D gene is named only where the DNA matches it firmly. The listing skips clone size in some rows; elsewhere it reads once, few, many or a size class.

>TRBV5-1|NA|TRBJ2-3|NA
CASSLVFVRTDTQYF
TGCGCCAGCAGCTTGGTTTTTGTCCGTACAGATACGCAGTATTTT
>TRBV27|TRBD1|TRBJ2-5|NA
CVSSPGDRQGAWEQYF
TGTGTCAGCAGTCCCGGGGACCGGCAGGGGGCCTGGGAGCAGTACTTC
>TRBV4-1|NA|TRBJ2-1|few
CASSPQQRSAYNEQFF
TGCGCCAGCAGCCCGCAACAGAGATCAGCGTACAATGAGCAGTTCTTC
>TRBV5-6|NA|TRBJ2-5|NA
CAGASQVTQYF
TGTGCCGGAGCCAGTCAGGTGACCCAGTACTTC
>TRBV27|NA|TRBJ1-2|NA
CASSLSGGDYYYGYTF
TGTGCCAGCAGTTTATCGGGAGGGGACTATTACTATGGCTACACCTTC
>TRBV3-1|NA|TRBJ1-2|NA
CASSQWDYAGYGYTF
TGTGCCAGCAGCCAATGGGACTACGCGGGCTATGGCTACACCTTC
>TRBV27|TRBD2|TRBJ2-5|few
CASRLAGGPWETQYF
TGTGCCAGCCGACTAGCGGGGGGGCCTTGGGAGACCCAGTACTTC
>TRBV14|NA|TRBJ2-1|many
CASSQFGGSYNEQFF
TGTGCCAGCAGCCAATTTGGGGGCTCCTACAATGAGCAGTTCTTC
>TRBV2|NA|TRBJ2-3|NA
CASSDRGLPANTQYF
TGTGCCAGCAGTGATCGCGGCCTCCCGGCAAATACGCAGTATTTT
>TRBV28|TRBD2|TRBJ2-1|NA
CASSFPPWASGHNEQFF
TGTGCCAGCAGTTTCCCTCCATGGGCTAGCGGACACAATGAGCAGTTCTTC
>TRBV10-2|TRBD2|TRBJ2-1|NA
CVSNRGDYNEQFF
TGCGTCAGCAACCGGGGGGATTACAATGAGCAGTTCTTC
>TRBV10-3|TRBD1|TRBJ1-5|NA
CAISGTGAPNQPQHF
TGTGCCATCAGTGGAACAGGGGCCCCTAATCAGCCCCAGCATTTT
>TRBV24-1|NA|TRBJ2-6|few
CATSDYMGSGANVLTF
TGTGCCACCAGTGATTACATGGGCTCTGGGGCCAACGTCCTGACTTTC
>TRBV5-1|TRBD1|TRBJ2-1|few
CASSLEQGSYNEQFF
TGCGCCAGCAGCCTAGAACAGGGGAGTTACAATGAGCAGTTCTTC
>TRBV20-1|NA|TRBJ1-6|few
CSARVKQSAYNSPLHF
TGCAGTGCTAGAGTCAAACAGTCGGCCTATAATTCACCCCTCCACTTT
>TRBV4-2|TRBD2|TRBJ2-1|NA
CASSQDLVYNPKAGVGEQFF
TGTGCCAGCAGCCAAGATCTGGTATACAACCCAAAGGCGGGAGTAGGTGAGCAGTTCTTC
>TRBV6-5|NA|TRBJ2-3|few
CASSYSLSDTQYF
TGTGCCAGCAGTTACTCGCTTTCAGATACGCAGTATTTT
>TRBV24-1|TRBD2|TRBJ2-1|NA
CATSDSGTSNEQFF
TGTGCCACCAGTGATTCCGGGACTAGTAATGAGCAGTTCTTC
>TRBV7-3|TRBD1|TRBJ2-1|few
CASRSDRGTWFF
TGTGCCAGCAGATCGGACAGGGGGACATGGTTCTTC
>TRBV20-1|TRBD2|TRBJ2-3|many
CSANIPGLAGRWDTQYF
TGCAGTGCAAATATCCCGGGACTAGCGGGACGGTGGGATACGCAGTATTTT
>TRBV20-1|NA|TRBJ2-3|few
CSARDVGLPGGVTQYF
TGCAGTGCTAGAGATGTGGGACTCCCCGGTGGTGTTACGCAGTATTTT
>TRBV20-1|NA|TRBJ1-2|NA
CSASGRNYGYTF
TGCAGTGCTAGTGGGCGGAATTATGGCTACACCTTC
>TRBV10-3|NA|TRBJ2-3|few
CAISADGSTDTQYF
TGTGCCATCAGTGCCGACGGAAGCACAGATACGCAGTATTTT
>TRBV27|NA|TRBJ1-5|few
CASSFEHNQPQHF
TGTGCCAGCAGCTTCGAGCACAATCAGCCCCAGCATTTT
>TRBV6-2/TRBV6-3|TRBD2|TRBJ2-1|NA
CASSYPFSGTSAYNEQFF
TGTGCCAGCAGTTATCCCTTCTCCGGGACTAGCGCCTACAATGAGCAGTTCTTC
>TRBV3-1|NA|TRBJ2-6|few
CASSPAAGQFSGANVLTF
TGTGCCAGCAGCCCTGCCGCGGGACAGTTCTCTGGGGCCAACGTCCTGACTTTC
>TRBV28|NA|TRBJ2-3|once
CASTPQFVGRSDTQYF
TGTGCCAGCACGCCGCAATTCGTGGGGAGGTCAGATACGCAGTATTTT
>TRBV20-1|NA|TRBJ2-1|once
CGASPSSYNEQFF
TGCGGTGCTAGCCCCAGCTCCTACAATGAGCAGTTCTTC
>TRBV3-1|TRBD2|TRBJ2-7|few
CASSQDLSGTRFTEQYF
TGTGCCAGCAGCCAAGACCTTTCCGGGACTAGGTTTACCGAGCAGTACTTC
>TRBV11-2|TRBD2|TRBJ2-1|once
CASSTPAGGPREQFF
TGTGCCAGCAGCACCCCAGCGGGAGGGCCAAGGGAGCAGTTCTTC
>TRBV20-1|NA|TRBJ1-6|NA
CSAKAGTVDSPLHF
TGCAGTGCTAAGGCCGGGACCGTGGATTCACCCCTCCACTTT
>TRBV27|TRBD1|TRBJ2-7|few
CASSLSGTGSLHEQYF
TGTGCCAGCAGTTTATCGGGGACAGGGAGCCTTCACGAGCAGTACTTC
>TRBV20-1|TRBD1|TRBJ2-1|few
CSDSRGRPYNEQFF
TGCAGTGATAGCAGGGGGCGACCATACAATGAGCAGTTCTTC
>TRBV7-2|TRBD2|TRBJ2-7|NA
CASSSGLAGGSSSEQYF
TGTGCCAGCAGCTCGGGACTAGCGGGAGGGTCCTCCTCCGAGCAGTACTTC
>TRBV10-3|NA|TRBJ2-2|NA
CATVALTNTGELFF
TGTGCCACCGTAGCCCTAACGAACACCGGGGAGCTGTTTTTT
>TRBV29-1|NA|TRBJ2-7|few
CSVEGEGDYEQYF
TGCAGCGTTGAAGGTGAAGGGGACTACGAGCAGTACTTC
>TRBV11-2|NA|TRBJ2-2|few
CASDMGSYTGELFF
TGTGCCAGCGACATGGGCAGTTACACCGGGGAGCTGTTTTTT
>TRBV3-1|NA|TRBJ2-7|NA
CASSQEGGLREQYF
TGTGCCAGCAGCCAAGAAGGGGGGCTTAGGGAGCAGTACTTC
>TRBV12-3/TRBV12-4|TRBD2|TRBJ2-7|NA
CASSLSWLAGSPSSYEQYF
TGTGCCAGCAGTCTCTCATGGCTAGCGGGGTCCCCCAGCTCCTACGAGCAGTACTTC
>TRBV20-1|TRBD1|TRBJ1-2|NA
CSAYTGGYGYTF
TGCAGTGCGTATACAGGGGGATATGGCTACACCTTC
>TRBV6-1|NA|TRBJ2-1|NA
CASHTLNGTNEQFF
TGTGCCAGCCACACTTTGAATGGGACCAATGAGCAGTTCTTC
>TRBV11-2|NA|TRBJ2-7|few
CASSLGGGQSSYEQYF
TGTGCCAGCAGCTTAGGAGGAGGTCAAAGCTCCTACGAGCAGTACTTC
>TRBV6-2/TRBV6-3|TRBD2|TRBJ2-1|few
CASSYLTSGSRIEQFF
TGTGCCAGCAGTTATTTGACTAGCGGGAGTCGCATTGAGCAGTTCTTC
>TRBV7-9|NA|TRBJ1-2|NA
CATMYRPADYDYTF
TGTGCCACGATGTACAGACCCGCTGACTATGACTACACCTTC
>TRBV6-2/TRBV6-3|NA|TRBJ2-7|NA
CASGTRTSFSYEQYF
TGTGCCAGCGGGACACGGACAAGCTTCTCCTACGAGCAGTACTTC
>TRBV10-3|NA|TRBJ2-6|many
CAISESVGSGANVLTF
TGTGCCATCAGTGAGTCAGTTGGCTCTGGGGCCAACGTCCTGACTTTC
>TRBV2|NA|TRBJ2-4|NA
CASRTQKNIQYF
TGTGCCAGCAGGACCCAAAAAAACATTCAGTACTTC
>TRBV18|NA|TRBJ1-5|few
CASSPLPDSNQPQHF
TGTGCCAGCTCACCACTCCCGGATAGCAATCAGCCCCAGCATTTT
>TRBV27|NA|TRBJ1-1|few
CASSLSVGGRTEAFF
TGTGCCAGCAGTTTATCGGTGGGGGGCCGGACTGAAGCTTTCTTT
>TRBV27|TRBD1|TRBJ2-6|NA
CASSRLQGRPGANVLTF
TGTGCCAGCAGCCGACTACAGGGGCGCCCTGGGGCCAACGTCCTGACTTTC
>TRBV28|NA|TRBJ2-3|NA
CASSLVLQDADTQYF
TGTGCCAGCAGTTTGGTGCTCCAAGACGCAGATACGCAGTATTTT